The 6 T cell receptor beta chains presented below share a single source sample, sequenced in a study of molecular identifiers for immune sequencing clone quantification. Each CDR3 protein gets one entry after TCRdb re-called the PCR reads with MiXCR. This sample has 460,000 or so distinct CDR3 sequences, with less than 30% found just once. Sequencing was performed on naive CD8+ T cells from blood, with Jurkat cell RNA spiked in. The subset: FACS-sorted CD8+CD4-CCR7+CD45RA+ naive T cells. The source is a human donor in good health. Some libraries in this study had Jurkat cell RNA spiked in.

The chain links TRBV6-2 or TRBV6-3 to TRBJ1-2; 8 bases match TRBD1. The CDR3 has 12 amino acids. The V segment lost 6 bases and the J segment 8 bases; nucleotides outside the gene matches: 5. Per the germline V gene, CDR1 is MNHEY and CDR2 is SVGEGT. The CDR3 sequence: CASRDRVDGYTF. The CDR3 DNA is TGTGCCAGCAGGGACAGGGTTGACGGCTACACCTTC.

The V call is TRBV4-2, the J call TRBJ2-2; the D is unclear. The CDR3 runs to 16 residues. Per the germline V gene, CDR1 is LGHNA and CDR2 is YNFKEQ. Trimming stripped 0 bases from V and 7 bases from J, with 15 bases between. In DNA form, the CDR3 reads TGTGCCAGCAGCCAAGATCTAATTCTAGAGAGCGGGGAGCTGTTTTTT. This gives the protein CASSQDLILESGELFF.

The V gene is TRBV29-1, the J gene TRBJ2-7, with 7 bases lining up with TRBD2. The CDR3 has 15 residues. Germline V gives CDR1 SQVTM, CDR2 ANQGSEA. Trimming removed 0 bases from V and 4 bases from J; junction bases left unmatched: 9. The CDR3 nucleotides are TGCAGCGTTGAAGATGAGGCGGGAGAAGTGTACGAGCAGTACTTC. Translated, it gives CSVEDEAGEVYEQYF.

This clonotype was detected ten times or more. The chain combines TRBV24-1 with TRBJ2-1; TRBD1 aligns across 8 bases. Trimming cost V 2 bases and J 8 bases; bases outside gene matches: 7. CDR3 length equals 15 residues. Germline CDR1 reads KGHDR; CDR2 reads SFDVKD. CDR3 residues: CATSDSDRGGDEQFF. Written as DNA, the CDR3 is TGTGCCACCAGTGATTCCGACAGGGGCGGCGATGAGCAGTTCTTC.

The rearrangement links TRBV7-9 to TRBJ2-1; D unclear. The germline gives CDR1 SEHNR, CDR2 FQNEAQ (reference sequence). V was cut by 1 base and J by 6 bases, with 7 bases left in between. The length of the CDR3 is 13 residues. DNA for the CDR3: TGTGCCAGCAGCTTAGATTTGTCCAATGAGCAGTTCTTC. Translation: CASSLDLSNEQFF.

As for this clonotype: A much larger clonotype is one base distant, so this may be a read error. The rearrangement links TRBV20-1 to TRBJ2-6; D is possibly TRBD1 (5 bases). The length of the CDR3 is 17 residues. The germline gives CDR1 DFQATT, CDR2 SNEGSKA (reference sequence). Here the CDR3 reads CSARVPATDSGANFLTF. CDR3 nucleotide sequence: TGCAGTGCTAGAGTTCCGGCCACAGACTCTGGGGCCAACTTCCTGACTTTC.